This T cell receptor beta chain was identified in a study of cytomegalovirus exposure and HLA in healthy donors listed by TCRdb under 2017. About the study as a whole: The 500 to 700 repertoires of the first cohort and the 110 or so validation repertoires were produced on the same platform, according to a later analysis. The aim of the study was to test whether cataloging public T cell receptors could identify signatures of past pathogen exposure. In addition to the first cohort of around 670 subjects, a separate validation cohort of about 120 different subjects was used. The study combined high-throughput TCR immunosequencing, statistical association of individual TCRs with disease status, and machine learning to predict cytomegalovirus infection status. Beyond this particular receptor, the publication reports: A later analysis had no HLA typing for the validation cohort, so co-occurrence there was scored across all 110 or so repertoires. The study listed 150 to 200 TCR beta chains as associated with cytomegalovirus. Most TCR sequences were observed very rarely across donors, whereas some public TCRs were present in many individuals. In a later analysis, TCRs clustered in the first cohort were found to also tend to co-occur in the 130 or so validation repertoires, with 90% to 95% of cluster scores above 0. The authors suggested that the approach could potentially be extended to other disease states and immunological phenotypes. The classifier was reported to diagnose cytomegalovirus status with high specificity and sensitivity in both the original and validation cohorts. Three of the identified cytomegalovirus-associated TCR beta chains were confirmed in vitro to be specific for cytomegalovirus antigens.

The donors belonged to the validation cohort of 90 to 150 subjects, which was separate from the 666-subject first cohort. The library came from the immunoSEQ multiplex PCR assay. From the authors' description of their analysis: A statistical classification framework was built for diagnosing cytomegalovirus status from the catalog of TCR beta chain sequences. TCRdb stores this immuneACCESS table with in-frame sequences only. Part of the clones is absent; in the studies checked, under half of the shortfall reflects unresolved V genes, and no reason is known for the rest. V and J calls plus clone size are reproduced from that table; the DNA served to infer D and trimming. In this sample the table shows roughly 120,000 clones, 94% of which occur a single time. Roughly 1.2% of the sample belongs to the ten largest clones. This clone appeared once. The clone's antigen remains unknown. Base qualities were left out, and no much larger clone turns up one base away.

Reading from cysteine to phenylalanine, the CDR3 counts 13 amino acids. Just the 39-base CDR3 DNA is kept, in frame starting at base 1. Sequences LNHDA (CDR1) and SQIVND (CDR2) are obtained from the germline V gene (reference sequence). After removal of 1 base from V and 7 bases from J, the junction retains 1 base not matched to a gene. This sequence uses TRBV19 and TRBJ1-1, and 9 junction bases match TRBD1. The sequenced sample was PBMCs. The sequence was collected from a woman aged 18-30 years in good health and CMV-seronegative. The nucleotide sequence reads TGTGCCAGTAGTATAGGGGACAGGGTTGAAGCTTTCTTT. The encoded protein is CASSIGDRVEAFF.